This TCR beta chain was retrieved from a study of human T cells and chemical hapten exposure. The wider study: Upper inner arm skin measuring about 2 cm by about 2 cm received 2% DPC for sensitization.

Findings of the study overall: Among expanded TCRs, significantly more large CDR3 similarity clusters formed than among controls.

As the library was built, unique molecular identifiers were attached to individual cDNA molecules. Via MiXCR, TCRdb re-called the RACE reads, giving one row per CDR3 protein. The sample has just over 95,000 distinct CDR3 sequences, 27% seen once. V was cut by 3 bases and J by 1 base, with 11 bases left in between. The CDR3 is 15 residues long. CDR1 LGHNA and CDR2 YSLEER come from the germline V gene. Notes on this clonotype: Its specificity is not known.

Time point denoted: patch test 3, about 24 weeks after DPC sensitization. As to treatment: therapeutic diphenylcyclopropenone sensitization with weekly scalp DPC. Unfractionated whole blood yielded the extracted total RNA. This sequence joins TRBV4-3 and TRBJ2-3; D gene uncertain. The starting material was whole blood, obtained in connection with sensitization to the hapten diphenylcyclopropenone (DPC). This TCR was sampled from a man aged 35 to 55 with alopecia areata. Some clones in this sample may be carry-over from other donors' samples. CDR3 in amino acids: CASSHRRSRTDTQYF. Here the CDR3 DNA reads TGCGCCAGCAGCCACCGCAGGTCGCGCACAGATACGCAGTATTTT.